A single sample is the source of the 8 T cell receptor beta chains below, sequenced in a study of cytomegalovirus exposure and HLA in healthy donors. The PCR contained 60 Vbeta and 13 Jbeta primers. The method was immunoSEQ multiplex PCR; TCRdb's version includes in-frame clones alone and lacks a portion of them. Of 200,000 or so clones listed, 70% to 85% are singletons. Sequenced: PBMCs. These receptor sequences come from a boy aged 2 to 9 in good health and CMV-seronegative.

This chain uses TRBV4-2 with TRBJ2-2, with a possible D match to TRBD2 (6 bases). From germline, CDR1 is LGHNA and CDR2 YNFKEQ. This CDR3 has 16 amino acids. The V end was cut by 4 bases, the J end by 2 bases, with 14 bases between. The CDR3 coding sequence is TGTGCCAGCAGCCCCTCTGCGGGGAGAAACACCGGGGAGCTGTTTTTT. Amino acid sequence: CASSPSAGRNTGELFF.

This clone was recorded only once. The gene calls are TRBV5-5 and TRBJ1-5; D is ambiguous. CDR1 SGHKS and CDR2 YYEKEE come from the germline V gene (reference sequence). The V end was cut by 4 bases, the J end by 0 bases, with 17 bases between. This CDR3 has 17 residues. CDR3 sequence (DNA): TGTGCCAGCAGCCCGACACCTAAGTTCTATAGCAATCAGCCCCAGCATTTT. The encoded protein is CASSPTPKFYSNQPQHF.

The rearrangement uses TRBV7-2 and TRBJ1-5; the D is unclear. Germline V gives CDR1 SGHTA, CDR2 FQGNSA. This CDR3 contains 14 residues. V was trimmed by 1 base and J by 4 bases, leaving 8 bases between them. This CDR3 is CASSLVEGNQPQHF. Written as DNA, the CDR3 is TGTGCCAGCAGCTTAGTTGAGGGAAATCAGCCCCAGCATTTT. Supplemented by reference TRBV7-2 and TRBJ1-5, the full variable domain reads GAGVSQSPSNKVTEKGKDVELRCDPISGHTALYWYRQSLGQGLEFLIYFQGNSAPDKSGLPSDRFSAERTGGSVSTLTIQRTQQEDSAVYLCASSLVEGNQPQHFGDGTRLSIL.

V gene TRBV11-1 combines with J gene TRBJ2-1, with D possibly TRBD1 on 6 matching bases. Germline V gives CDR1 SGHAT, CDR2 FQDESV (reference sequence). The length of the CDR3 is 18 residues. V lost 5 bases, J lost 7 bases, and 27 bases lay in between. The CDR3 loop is CASSLSLNTPGAENEQFF. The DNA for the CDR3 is TGTGCCAGCAGCCTTTCCTTAAATACCCCAGGGGCCGAGAATGAGCAGTTCTTC.

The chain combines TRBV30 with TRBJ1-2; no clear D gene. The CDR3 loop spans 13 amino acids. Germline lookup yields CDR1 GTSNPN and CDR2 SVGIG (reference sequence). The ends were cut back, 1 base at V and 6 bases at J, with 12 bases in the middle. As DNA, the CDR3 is TGTGCCTGGAGTGGGCACAGCTTAGATGGCTACACCTTC. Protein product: CAWSGHSLDGYTF.

The CDR3 DNA sequence: TGTGCCTGGAACATGCGAACAGGGCCCTACGAGCAGTACTTC. It codes for CAWNMRTGPYEQYF. The V and J genes are TRBV30 and TRBJ2-7; tentative D call: TRBD1 (6 bases). CDR3 size: 14 residues. Germline loops: CDR1 GTSNPN, CDR2 SVGIG (reference sequence). The V gene lost 4 bases and the J gene lost 2 bases, with 15 bases spanning the gap.

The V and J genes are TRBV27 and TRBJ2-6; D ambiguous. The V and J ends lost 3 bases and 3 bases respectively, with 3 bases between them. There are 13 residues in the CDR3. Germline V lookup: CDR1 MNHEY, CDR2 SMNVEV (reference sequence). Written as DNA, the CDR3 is TGTGCCAGCAGTTTCGTTGGGGCCAACGTCCTGACTTTC. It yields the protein CASSFVGANVLTF.

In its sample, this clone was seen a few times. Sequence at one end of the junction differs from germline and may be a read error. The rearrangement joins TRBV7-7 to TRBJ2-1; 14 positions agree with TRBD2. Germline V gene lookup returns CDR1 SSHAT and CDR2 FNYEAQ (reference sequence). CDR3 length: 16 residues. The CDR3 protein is CASSPEGLAGVNEQFF. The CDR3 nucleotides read TGTGCTAGCAGCCCCGAGGGACTAGCGGGGGTAAATGAGCAGTTCTTC.